Presented here are 22 T cell receptor beta chains from one specimen sequenced in a study of T cells in Graves' hyperthyroidism and ophthalmopathy. From RNA transcripts, TCR beta CDR3 regions were amplified. The HTBI primer set was used in a first-round RT-PCR of the TCR CDR3. A single record per CDR3 protein comes from TCRdb applying MiXCR to the multiplex PCR reads. This table holds approximately 420,000 distinct CDR3 sequences, roughly 15% found once. The sequencing sample was made of blood. Receptors originate from a woman between 18 and 30 years old with Graves' hyperthyroidism.

The V gene is TRBV11-2, the J gene TRBJ2-7; D remains unclear. Germline V gene sequence: CDR1 SGHAT, CDR2 FQNNGV. The CDR3 contains 16 residues. Trimming took 0 bases from V and 2 from J, leaving 14 bases between them. The CDR3: CASSLELQLPTYEQYF. CDR3 in DNA: TGTGCCAGCAGCTTAGAGCTGCAACTTCCAACCTACGAGCAGTACTTC.

This clonotype has at least ten counts. The chain has TRBV7-2 and TRBJ2-1; TRBD2 matches 10 bases. Germline V gene lookup returns CDR1 SGHTA and CDR2 FQGNSA. With V trimmed by 5 bases and J by 9 bases, 10 bases remained unmatched. This CDR3 contains 15 residues. Written as DNA, the CDR3 is TGTGCCAGCAGCCTCGTAGCGGGAGGTGGTGTTGAGCAGTTCTTC. Protein sequence: CASSLVAGGGVEQFF.

This clonotype was seen many times. V and J are TRBV2 and TRBJ2-1; D might be TRBD2 (6 bases). The CDR3 length is 18 residues. Per the germline V gene, CDR1 is SNHLY and CDR2 is FYNNEI. Between the trimmed V and J ends, which lost 4 bases and 8 bases, there was a span of 27 bases. CDR3 sequence reads: CASSVRRRAAGSVDEQFF. The CDR3 nucleotides read TGTGCCAGCAGTGTGAGACGTCGTGCAGCGGGCTCGGTTGATGAGCAGTTCTTC.

This clonotype was recorded many times. The chain couples TRBV28 to TRBJ1-5; a possible D gene is TRBD1 (5 bases). This CDR3 is 14 amino acids long. Deletions cut 5 bases from V and 4 bases from J, with 12 bases between. The germline CDR1 and CDR2 sequences are MDHEN and SYDVKM. CDR3 nucleotides: TGTGCCAGCAGTCCTAGACAGCATAATCAGCCCCAGCATTTT. This translates into CASSPRQHNQPQHF. The complete variable domain, with remaining parts taken from reference TRBV28 and TRBJ1-5, reads DVKVTQSSRYLVKRTGEKVFLECVQDMDHENMFWYRQDPGLGLRLIYFSYDVKMKEKGDIPEGYSVSREKKERFSLILESASTNQTSMYLCASSPRQHNQPQHFGDGTRLSIL.

This clonotype was seen ten or more times. The chain is built from TRBV24-1 and TRBJ2-1; 10 bases map to TRBD1. With V trimmed by 7 bases and J by 10 bases, 6 bases remained unmatched. The CDR3 sequence is 13 residues long. Germline V CDR1 and CDR2: KGHDR, SFDVKD. The CDR3 sequence is CATRGTGATEQFF. The CDR3, as DNA: TGTGCCACCAGAGGGACAGGGGCTACCGAGCAGTTCTTC.

This clonotype was found many times. The CDR3 is CASRRTGGVGYNEQFF. CDR3 coding DNA: TGTGCCAGCAGAAGGACAGGGGGAGTCGGGTACAATGAGCAGTTCTTC. V is TRBV2 and J is TRBJ2-1, with 10 bases that match TRBD1. CDR1 and CDR2 (germline): SNHLY, FYNNEI. Losses at the gene ends were 6 bases for V and 4 bases for J; bases not matched to a gene: 9. This CDR3 has 16 amino acids.

The chain has TRBV12-3 or TRBV12-4 and TRBJ2-3; no reliable D call. V gave up 6 bases and J gave up 11 bases, with 15 bases separating them. This CDR3 is 12 amino acids long. The CDR3 here is CASSTTKLRQYF. The CDR3 DNA sequence: TGTGCCAGCAGCACTACAAAGTTGAGGCAGTATTTT.

The gene calls are TRBV27 and TRBJ2-2; D is possibly TRBD1 (6 bases). Trimming stripped 3 bases from V and 5 bases from J, with 19 bases between. The germline CDR1 and CDR2 sequences are MNHEY and SMNVEV (reference sequence). The length of the CDR3 is 17 residues. This chain's CDR3 is CASSFYRVVGSTGELFF. The CDR3 DNA reads as TGTGCCAGCAGTTTCTACAGGGTGGTAGGGAGTACCGGGGAGCTGTTTTTT.

There are many counts of this clonotype. V usage is TRBV20-1 and J usage is TRBJ2-1; D perhaps matches TRBD1 (5 bases). This CDR3 region has 13 residues. Germline-derived CDR1 and CDR2 are DFQATT and SNEGSKA (reference sequence). The V gene lost 3 bases and the J gene lost 6 bases, with 12 bases spanning the gap. The CDR3 loop reads CSASSRVGNEQFF. The CDR3 DNA is TGCAGTGCTAGCAGCAGGGTAGGCAATGAGCAGTTCTTC.

This clonotype has more than one count but fewer than ten. At one end the junction does not follow the germline gene, possibly because of a read error. The J gene is TRBJ2-1, the V gene TRBV10-2; no reliable D call. Germline V gene data show CDR1 as WSHSY and CDR2 as SAAADI. The CDR3 runs 12 residues. The CDR3 coding sequence is TGCGCCAGCGAAGAATCCTTCAATGAGCAGTTCTTC. It is translated as CASEESFNEQFF.

The V gene is TRBV10-3, the J gene TRBJ1-4; D is unclear. CDR3 size: 16 residues. V lost 0 bases, J lost 0 bases, and 8 bases lay in between. Germline CDR1 reads ENHRY; CDR2 reads SYGVKD. CDR3 bases: TGTGCCATCAGTGAGTCCGAAGCAGCAACTAATGAAAAACTGTTTTTT. It encodes CAISESEAATNEKLFF.

The CDR3 sequence is CASSQGALGAYEQYF. The CDR3 DNA is TGTGCCAGCAGCCAAGGGGCTCTTGGGGCCTACGAGCAGTACTTC. This rearrangement joins TRBV14 to TRBJ2-7; D is ambiguous. Germline V gene data show CDR1 as SGHDN and CDR2 as FVKESK. The V end was cut by 1 base, the J end by 2 bases, with 12 bases between. CDR3 length: 15 residues.

This clonotype has a count of ten or more. The V and J genes are TRBV5-1 and TRBJ2-7; 7 bases map to TRBD2. With V trimmed by 4 bases and J by 4 bases, 11 bases remained unmatched. The CDR3 contains 15 residues. CDR1 is SGHRS and CDR2 is YFSETQ in the germline V gene. The CDR3 loop reads CASSPGGLAEYEQYF. In DNA, the CDR3 is TGCGCCAGCAGCCCGGGCGGGCTAGCGGAATACGAGCAGTACTTC.

This clonotype was seen ten or more times. This chain links TRBV20-1 with TRBJ2-4, with D tentatively TRBD2 (5 bases). Trimming cost V 6 bases and J 2 bases, with 14 bases left between them. The CDR3 contains 14 residues. Germline V gene sequence: CDR1 DFQATT, CDR2 SNEGSKA (reference sequence). The CDR3 sequence is CSARRGMSKNIQYF. CDR3 DNA sequence: TGCAGTGCCCGACGAGGGATGTCCAAAAACATTCAGTACTTC.

This clonotype was recorded at least ten times. V usage is TRBV11-2 and J usage is TRBJ2-3, with D perhaps matching TRBD1 or TRBD2 (5 bases each). V was shortened by 5 bases and J by 3 bases, with 15 bases between the two germline ends. The CDR3 spans 15 residues. Germline CDR1 and CDR2: SGHAT and FQNNGV. CDR3 residues: CASSRGTVGTDTQYF. CDR3 nucleotides: TGTGCCAGCAGCCGTGGGACGGTGGGGACAGATACGCAGTATTTT.

This clonotype was seen at least ten times. The CDR3: CASRNTGAAYEQYF. The CDR3 DNA follows: TGTGCCAGCAGGAATACGGGGGCAGCCTACGAGCAGTACTTC. This chain joins TRBV11-2 and TRBJ2-7; either TRBD1 or TRBD2 may fit D (6 bases each). The germline V gene encodes CDR1 SGHAT and CDR2 FQNNGV. The CDR3 is 14 residues long. Deletions cut 6 bases from V and 2 bases from J, with 14 bases between.

This clonotype was detected ten times or more. The chain has TRBV29-1 and TRBJ1-4, with D hard to call. V was pared by 6 bases and J by 3 bases, with 14 bases between. Germline CDR1 SQVTM, CDR2 ANQGSEA. The CDR3 length is 14 residues. In DNA, the CDR3 is TGCAGCGTCAGCCTCCGGGTCTCTAATGAAAAACTGTTTTTT. Its translation is CSVSLRVSNEKLFF.

The genes are TRBV7-9 and TRBJ1-1; D not certain. Germline-derived CDR1 and CDR2 are SEHNR and FQNEAQ (reference sequence). CDR3 length: 14 amino acids. Trimming stripped 7 bases from V and 1 base from J, with 13 bases between. CDR3 residues: CASTADRGNTEAFF. In DNA, the CDR3 is TGTGCCAGCACCGCCGATCGGGGGAACACTGAAGCTTTCTTT.

In this sample, this clonotype turned up many times. The chain carries TRBV28 and TRBJ2-7; D is unresolved. V was cut by 6 bases and J by 7 bases, with 13 bases left in between. The germline CDR1 and CDR2 sequences are MDHEN and SYDVKM. The length of the CDR3 is 12 residues. The CDR3 here is CASSSTRREQYF. CDR3 coding DNA: TGTGCCAGCAGCTCTACGCGAAGGGAGCAGTACTTC. The full variable domain, rest sourced from reference TRBV28 and TRBJ2-7, is DVKVTQSSRYLVKRTGEKVFLECVQDMDHENMFWYRQDPGLGLRLIYFSYDVKMKEKGDIPEGYSVSREKKERFSLILESASTNQTSMYLCASSSTRREQYFGPGTRLTVT.

V usage is TRBV11-2 and J usage is TRBJ2-7; D might be TRBD2 (5 bases). Trimming took 2 bases from V and 6 from J, leaving 17 bases between them. CDR1 and CDR2 (germline): SGHAT, FQNNGV. The CDR3 contains 15 residues. The CDR3 protein is CASSLFLDSVSEQYF. CDR3 DNA: TGTGCCAGCAGCTTATTTTTAGATAGCGTAAGCGAGCAGTACTTC. The full variable domain, its missing parts supplied by reference TRBV11-2 and TRBJ2-7, is EAGVAQSPRYKIIEKRQSVAFWCNPISGHATLYWYQQILGQGPKLLIQFQNNGVVDDSQLPKDRFSAERLKGVDSTLKIQPAKLEDSAVYLCASSLFLDSVSEQYFGPGTRLTVT.

The rearrangement links TRBV6-1 to TRBJ2-2; no reliable D call. The CDR3 sequence is 14 residues long. The ends were cut back, 10 bases at V and 1 base at J, with 13 bases in the middle. Germline V gene data show CDR1 as MNHNS and CDR2 as SASEGT. The CDR3 protein is CATQPGVNTGELFF. CDR3 coding DNA: TGTGCCACCCAACCGGGTGTGAACACCGGGGAGCTGTTTTTT.

The chain carries TRBV5-5 and TRBJ1-3; the D gene is possibly TRBD1 (5 bases). Germline CDR1 reads SGHKS; CDR2 reads YYEKEE (reference sequence). The CDR3 has 14 residues. V lost 0 bases to trimming and J lost 7 bases, with 11 bases between them. CDR3 loop: CASSLESGGNTIYF. The CDR3 region has the DNA TGTGCCAGCAGCTTGGAGTCCGGGGGGAACACCATATATTTT. Full variable domain (missing parts from reference TRBV5-5 and TRBJ1-3): DAGVTQSPTHLIKTRGQQVTLRCSPISGHKSVSWYQQVLGQGPQFIFQYYEKEERGRGNFPDRFSARQFPNYSSELNVNALLLGDSALYLCASSLESGGNTIYFGEGSWLTVV.